This TCR beta chain was documented in a study of metastatic and nonmetastatic thyroid tumors (dated by TCRdb to about 2020). Turning to the overall study: Repertoires were compared across peripheral blood and tumor or nodule tissue samples from malignant and benign thyroid patients.

The investigation overall reported the following: In both blood and tumor samples, TCR beta diversity was reported to be significantly higher in malignant tumors than in benign nodules.

None of the patients had been given any treatment before thyroid surgery. The study retrospectively analysed patient clinical samples collected from 2012 to 2018 using T-cell receptor beta sequencing. Preparation of the library involved PCR. The listed sequencing device is Illumina HiSeq 4000. High-throughput sequencing was used to profile the TCR beta-chain CDR3 region of every patient. In the source study's methods: A classifier to discriminate distant-metastatic papillary thyroid cancer patients was built from CDR3 differences across clinicopathological groups. To measure repertoire diversity the researchers used the Shannon index, while the Morisita-Horn index served to gauge how similar the tumor and blood repertoires were. Using fastp trimming at Q25 and MiXCR clonotype assembly, TCRdb reanalyzed the public sequencing data and kept in-frame beta chains. Here the V and J calls rest on TCRdb's processing, not on the authors' analysis. The sample table shows some 15,000 clones, and around 13% are seen once. About 28% of the sample comes from the top ten.

This clone is labeled medium-sized (0.01 to 0.1%). What antigen it recognizes has not been identified. Base quality data are lacking; no much larger clone is found one base away. The sequenced sample was blood. The source of this sequence is a female donor with papillary thyroid cancer or a benign thyroid nodule (not recorded which). Some clones in this sample may be carry-over from other donors' samples.

The CDR3: CATSGGQGIGDEQYF. The DNA reads TGTGCCACCAGTGGGGGACAGGGAATAGGGGACGAGCAGTACTTC. The chain is encoded by TRBV24-1 joined to TRBJ2-7; 9 bases in between match TRBD1. V and J are trimmed by 5 bases and 5 bases, and the gene matches miss 9 bases of the junction. The germline V gene sets CDR1 to KGHDR and CDR2 to SFDVKD. CDR3 length: 15 amino acids, cysteine to phenylalanine. This entry keeps only the CDR3 DNA: 45 bases, framed from base 1.